These T cell receptor beta chains were read from a single sample in a study of cytomegalovirus exposure and HLA in healthy donors. The assay was immunoSEQ multiplex PCR, and TCRdb's table has in-frame clones only and misses some. The sample consists of under 200,000 clones, approximately 77% of them appearing once. The specimen sequenced was PBMCs. The receptors were gathered from a man younger than 35 in good health and CMV-seronegative. Both conserved end residues are part of each CDR3. A D gene is named only where the DNA matches it firmly. For some rows the clone size is stated as once, few or many, or as a class when expanded; others skip it.

j_call v_call d_call clone_size cdr3_aa cdr3_nt
TRBJ1-4 TRBV28 TRBD1 NA CASTGGREKLFF TGTGCCAGCACAGGGGGAAGGGAAAAACTGTTTTTT
TRBJ1-3 TRBV10-3 NA few CATLEGTGNTIYF TGTGCCACCCTAGAAGGTACTGGAAACACCATATATTTT
TRBJ2-1 TRBV4-1 TRBD2 NA CASRRLAGTYNEQFF TGCGCCAGCAGAAGACTAGCGGGAACCTACAATGAGCAGTTCTTC
TRBJ1-1 TRBV19 TRBD1 NA CASRQGEYTEAFF TGTGCCAGTCGACAGGGGGAGTACACTGAAGCTTTCTTT
TRBJ1-1 TRBV7-2 NA NA CACQAGHRNTEAFF TGTGCCTGCCAAGCGGGACACCGGAACACTGAAGCTTTCTTT
TRBJ2-1 TRBV7-2 NA NA CASSFPPDNEQFF TGTGCCAGCAGCTTCCCCCCCGACAATGAGCAGTTCTTC
TRBJ2-1 TRBV18 NA NA CASSPAGSYNEQFF TGTGCCAGCTCACCGGCAGGGTCCTACAATGAGCAGTTCTTC
TRBJ1-4 TRBV10-3 NA NA CAINRDTSEKLFF TGTGCCATCAACCGGGACACTAGTGAAAAACTGTTTTTT
TRBJ2-3 TRBV7-9 NA NA CASSLAGTGGDTQYF TGTGCCAGCAGCTTAGCGGGGACGGGGGGCGATACGCAGTATTTT
TRBJ2-3 TRBV11-2 TRBD2 NA CASSLGGTSGNMQYF TGTGCCAGCAGCTTAGGGGGGACTAGCGGGAATATGCAGTATTTT
TRBJ1-5 TRBV28 NA NA CASSPPGGLGSNQPQHF TGTGCCAGCAGCCCCCCCGGGGGGCTGGGGAGCAATCAGCCCCAGCATTTT
TRBJ1-3 TRBV7-9 NA few CASEAQTSGNTIYF TGTGCCAGCGAAGCGCAGACCTCTGGAAACACCATATATTTT
TRBJ2-7 TRBV6-5 TRBD2 once CASSRGLAGTYEQYF TGTGCCAGCAGCCGGGGACTAGCGGGGACCTACGAGCAGTACTTC